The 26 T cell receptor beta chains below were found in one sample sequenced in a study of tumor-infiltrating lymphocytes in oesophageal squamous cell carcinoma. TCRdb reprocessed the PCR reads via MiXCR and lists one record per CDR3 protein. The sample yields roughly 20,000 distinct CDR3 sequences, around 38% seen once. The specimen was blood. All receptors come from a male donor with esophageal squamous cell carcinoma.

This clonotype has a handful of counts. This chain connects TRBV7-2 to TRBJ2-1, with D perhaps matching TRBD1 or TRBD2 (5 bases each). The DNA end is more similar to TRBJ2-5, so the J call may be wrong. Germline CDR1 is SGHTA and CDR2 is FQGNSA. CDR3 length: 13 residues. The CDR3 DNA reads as TGTGCCAGCAGCACGAGGGGACGGGAGACCCAGTACTTC. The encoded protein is CASSTRGRETQYF.

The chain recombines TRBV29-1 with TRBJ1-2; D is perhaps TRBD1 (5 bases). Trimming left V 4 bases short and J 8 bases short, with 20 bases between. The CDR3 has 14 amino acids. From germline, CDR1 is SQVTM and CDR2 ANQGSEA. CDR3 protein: CSVAAGEGVNGYTF. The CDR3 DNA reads TGCAGCGTTGCGGCGGGGGAGGGAGTGAACGGCTACACCTTC.

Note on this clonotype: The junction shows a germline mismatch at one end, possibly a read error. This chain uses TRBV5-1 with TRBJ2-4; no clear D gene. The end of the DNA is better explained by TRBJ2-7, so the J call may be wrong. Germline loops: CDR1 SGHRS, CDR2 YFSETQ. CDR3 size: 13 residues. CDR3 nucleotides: TGCACCAGCAGCTTGGGGATCACCTACGAGCAGTACTTC. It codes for CTSSLGITYEQYF.

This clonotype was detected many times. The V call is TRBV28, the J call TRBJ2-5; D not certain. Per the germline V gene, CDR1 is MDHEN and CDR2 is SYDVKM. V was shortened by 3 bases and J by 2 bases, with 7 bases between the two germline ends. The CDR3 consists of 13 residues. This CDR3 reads CASSLPYQETQYF. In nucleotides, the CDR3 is TGTGCCAGCAGTTTGCCCTATCAAGAGACCCAGTACTTC.

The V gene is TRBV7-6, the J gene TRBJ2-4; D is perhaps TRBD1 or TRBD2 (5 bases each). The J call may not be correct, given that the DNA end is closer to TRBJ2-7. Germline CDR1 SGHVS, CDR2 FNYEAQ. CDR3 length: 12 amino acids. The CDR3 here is CASSSGTVEQYF. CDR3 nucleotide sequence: TGTGCCAGCAGCTCCGGGACGGTCGAGCAGTACTTC.

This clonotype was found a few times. CDR3 loop: CASSVAGTDTDTQYF. CDR3 coding DNA: TGTGCCAGCAGCGTAGCCGGGACAGACACAGATACGCAGTATTTT. The chain joins TRBV9 to TRBJ2-3, with 7 nucleotides matching TRBD1. V shed 0 bases, J shed 2 bases, and the junction held 3 bases outside the gene matches. The germline CDR1 and CDR2 sequences are SGDLS and YYNGEE. The CDR3 has 15 amino acids. Variable domain in full (rest from reference TRBV9 and TRBJ2-3): DSGVTQTPKHLITATGQRVTLRCSPRSGDLSVYWYQQSLDQGLQFLIQYYNGEERAKGNILERFSAQQFPDLHSELNLSSLELGDSALYFCASSVAGTDTDTQYFGPGTRLTVL.

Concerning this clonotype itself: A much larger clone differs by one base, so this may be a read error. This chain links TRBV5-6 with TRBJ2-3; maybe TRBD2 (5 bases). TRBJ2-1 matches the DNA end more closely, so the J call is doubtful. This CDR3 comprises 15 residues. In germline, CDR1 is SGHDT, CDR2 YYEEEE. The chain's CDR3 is CASSWSGLKVYEQFF. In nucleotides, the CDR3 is TGTGCCAGCAGCTGGAGTGGACTGAAGGTATACGAGCAGTTCTTC.

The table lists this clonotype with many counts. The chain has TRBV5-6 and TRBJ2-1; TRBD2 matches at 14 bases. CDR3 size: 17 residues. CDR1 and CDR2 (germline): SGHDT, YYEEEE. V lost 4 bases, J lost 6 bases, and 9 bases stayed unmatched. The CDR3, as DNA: TGTGCCAGCAGCCTGGAAAGACTAGCGGGGGGGGGCAATGAGCAGTTCTTC. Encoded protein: CASSLERLAGGGNEQFF.

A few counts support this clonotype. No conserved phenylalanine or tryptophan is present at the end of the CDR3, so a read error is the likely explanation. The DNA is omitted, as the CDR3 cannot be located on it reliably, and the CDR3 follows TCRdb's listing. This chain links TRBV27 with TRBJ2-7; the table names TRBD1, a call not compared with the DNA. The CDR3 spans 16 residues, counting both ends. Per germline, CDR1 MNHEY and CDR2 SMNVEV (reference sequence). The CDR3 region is CASSLGPGVYGYTFGS.

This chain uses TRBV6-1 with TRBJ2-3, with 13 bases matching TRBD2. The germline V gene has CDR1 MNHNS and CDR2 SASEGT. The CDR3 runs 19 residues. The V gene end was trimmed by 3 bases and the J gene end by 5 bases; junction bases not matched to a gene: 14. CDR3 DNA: TGTGCCAGCAGTGACGGGCGGAGACTAGCGGGAGGTTGGTTAGATACGCAGTATTTT. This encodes CASSDGRRLAGGWLDTQYF.

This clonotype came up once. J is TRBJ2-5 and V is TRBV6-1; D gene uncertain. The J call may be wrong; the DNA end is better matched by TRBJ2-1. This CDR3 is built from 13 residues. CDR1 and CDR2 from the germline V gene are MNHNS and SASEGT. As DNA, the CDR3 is TGTGCCAGCCCGACAAACTCCTACAATGAGCAGTTCTTC. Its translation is CASPTNSYNEQFF.

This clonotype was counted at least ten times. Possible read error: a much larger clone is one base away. CDR3 region: CASREASGGSYNEQYF. The CDR3 nucleotides are TGTGCCAGCAGGGAAGCTAGCGGGGGATCCTACAATGAGCAGTACTTC. The chain carries TRBV28 and TRBJ2-1; 10 bases fit TRBD2. Judging by the DNA end, TRBJ2-7 fits better; the J call may be wrong. Germline CDR1 and CDR2: MDHEN and SYDVKM. The CDR3 consists of 16 residues.

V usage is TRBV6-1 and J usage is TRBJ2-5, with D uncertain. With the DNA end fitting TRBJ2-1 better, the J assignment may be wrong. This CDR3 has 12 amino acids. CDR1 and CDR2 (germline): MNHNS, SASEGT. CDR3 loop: CASSEYGNEQFF. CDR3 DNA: TGTGCCAGCAGTGAATACGGTAATGAGCAGTTCTTC.

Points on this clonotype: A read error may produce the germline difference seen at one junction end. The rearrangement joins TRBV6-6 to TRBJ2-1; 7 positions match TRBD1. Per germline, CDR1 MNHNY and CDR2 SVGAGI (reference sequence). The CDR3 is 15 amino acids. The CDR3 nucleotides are TGTGCCAGCAGTTACTGGACAGGAAGGTTCTCACCCCTCCACTTC. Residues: CASSYWTGRFSPLHF.

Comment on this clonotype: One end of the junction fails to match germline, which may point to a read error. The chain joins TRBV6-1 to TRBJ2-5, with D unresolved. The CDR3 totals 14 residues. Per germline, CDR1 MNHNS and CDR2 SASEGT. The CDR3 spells CASSEPDARSPLHF. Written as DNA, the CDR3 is TGTGCCAGCAGTGAACCTGACGCCCGTTCACCCCTCCACTTC.

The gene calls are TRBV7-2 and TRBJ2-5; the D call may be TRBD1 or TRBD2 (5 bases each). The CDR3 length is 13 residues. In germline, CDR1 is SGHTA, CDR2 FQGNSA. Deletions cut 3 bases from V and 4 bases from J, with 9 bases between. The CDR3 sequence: CASSFGTVETQYF. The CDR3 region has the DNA TGTGCCAGCAGCTTCGGGACGGTAGAGACCCAGTACTTC. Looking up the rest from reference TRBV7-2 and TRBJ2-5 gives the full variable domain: GAGVSQSPSNKVTEKGKDVELRCDPISGHTALYWYRQSLGQGLEFLIYFQGNSAPDKSGLPSDRFSAERTGGSVSTLTIQRTQQEDSAVYLCASSFGTVETQYFGPGTRLLVL.

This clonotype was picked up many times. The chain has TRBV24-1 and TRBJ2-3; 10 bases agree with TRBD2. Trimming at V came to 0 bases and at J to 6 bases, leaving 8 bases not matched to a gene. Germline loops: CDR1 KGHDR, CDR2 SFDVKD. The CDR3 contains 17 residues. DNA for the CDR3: TGTGCCACCAGTGATTTGGGAGCGGGAGGGCCAAAGGATACGCAGTATTTT. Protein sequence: CATSDLGAGGPKDTQYF.

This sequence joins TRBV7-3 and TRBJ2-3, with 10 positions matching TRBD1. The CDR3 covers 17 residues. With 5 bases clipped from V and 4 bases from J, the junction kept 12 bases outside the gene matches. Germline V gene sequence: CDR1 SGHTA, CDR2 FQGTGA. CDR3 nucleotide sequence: TGTGCCAGCAGCGCAGTATGGGACAGGGGTTTCGCAGATACGCAGTATTTT. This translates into CASSAVWDRGFADTQYF.

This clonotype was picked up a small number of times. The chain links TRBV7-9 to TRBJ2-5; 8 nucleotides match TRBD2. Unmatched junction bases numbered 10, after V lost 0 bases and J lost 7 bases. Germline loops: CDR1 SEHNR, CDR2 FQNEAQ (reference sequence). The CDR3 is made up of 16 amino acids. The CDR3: CASSLASGSGGGTQYF. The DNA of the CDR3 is TGTGCCAGCAGCTTAGCGAGCGGGAGCGGAGGGGGGACCCAGTACTTC. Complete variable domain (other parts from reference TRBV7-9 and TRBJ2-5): DTGVSQNPRHKITKRGQNVTFRCDPISEHNRLYWYRQTLGQGPEFLTYFQNEAQLEKSRLLSDRFSAERPKGSFSTLEIQRTEQGDSAMYLCASSLASGSGGGTQYFGPGTRLLVL.

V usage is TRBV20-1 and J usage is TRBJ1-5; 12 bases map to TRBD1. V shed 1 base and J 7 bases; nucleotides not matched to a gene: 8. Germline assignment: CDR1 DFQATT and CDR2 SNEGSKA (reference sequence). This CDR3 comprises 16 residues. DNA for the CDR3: TGCAGTGCTAGAGTCCCGGGACAGGGGGCTCTGCAGCCCCAGCATTTT. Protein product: CSARVPGQGALQPQHF.

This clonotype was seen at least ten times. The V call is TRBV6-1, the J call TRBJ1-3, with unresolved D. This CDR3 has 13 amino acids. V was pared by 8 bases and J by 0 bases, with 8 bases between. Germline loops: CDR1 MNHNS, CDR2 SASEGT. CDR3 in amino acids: CASRLFSGNTIYF. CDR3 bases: TGTGCCAGCCGTCTTTTCTCTGGAAACACCATATATTTT.

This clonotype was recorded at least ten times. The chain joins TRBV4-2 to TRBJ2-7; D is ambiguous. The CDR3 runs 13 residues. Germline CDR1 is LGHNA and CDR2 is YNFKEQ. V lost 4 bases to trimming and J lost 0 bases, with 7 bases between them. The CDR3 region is CASSRGSSYEQYF. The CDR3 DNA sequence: TGTGCCAGCAGCCGGGGAAGCTCCTACGAGCAGTACTTC.

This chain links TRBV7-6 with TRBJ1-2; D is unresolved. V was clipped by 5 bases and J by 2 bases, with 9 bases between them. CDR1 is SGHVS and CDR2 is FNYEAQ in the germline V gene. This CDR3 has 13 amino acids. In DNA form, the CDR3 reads TGTGCCAGCAGCCCGACTGACAACTATGGCTACACCTTC. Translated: CASSPTDNYGYTF.

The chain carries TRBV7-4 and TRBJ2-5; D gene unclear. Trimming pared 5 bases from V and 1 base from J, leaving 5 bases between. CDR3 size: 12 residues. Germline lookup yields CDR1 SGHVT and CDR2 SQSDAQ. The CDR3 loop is CASSVSQETQYF. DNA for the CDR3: TGTGCCAGCAGCGTAAGCCAAGAGACCCAGTACTTC.

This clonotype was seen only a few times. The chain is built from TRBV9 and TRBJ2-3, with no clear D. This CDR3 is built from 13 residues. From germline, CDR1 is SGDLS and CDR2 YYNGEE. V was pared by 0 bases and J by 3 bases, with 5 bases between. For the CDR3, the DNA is TGTGCCAGCAGCGTAGGTAGGACAGATACGCAGTATTTT. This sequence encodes CASSVGRTDTQYF.

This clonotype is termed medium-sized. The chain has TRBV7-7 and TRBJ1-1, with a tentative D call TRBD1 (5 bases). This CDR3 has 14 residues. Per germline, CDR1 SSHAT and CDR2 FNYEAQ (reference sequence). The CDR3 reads CASAFGGGGTEAFF. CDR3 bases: TGTGCTAGCGCTTTTGGCGGGGGTGGCACTGAAGCTTTCTTT.